One sample yielded the 22 T cell receptor beta chains listed below, sequenced in a study of PD-1 blockade in classical Hodgkin lymphoma. All trial patients relapsed after autologous stem cell transplantation. Clones were read by immunoSEQ multiplex PCR, and TCRdb kept only the in-frame ones, dropping some. The sample includes 100,000 or so clones, around 89% of them seen just once. Sequencing used peripheral blood mononuclear cells (PBMCs), obtained before the second cycle of nivolumab. The receptors derive from a human donor with classical Hodgkin lymphoma.

V gene TRBV7-2 combines with J gene TRBJ1-6; D possibly corresponds to TRBD1 (6 bases). The CDR3 is made up of 15 amino acids. Looked up from germline, CDR1 is SGHTA and CDR2 is FQGNSA. Trimming took 3 bases from V and 4 from J, leaving 10 bases between them. CDR3 loop: CASSLDRSYNSPLHF. In DNA, the CDR3 is TGTGCCAGCAGCTTGGACAGATCTTATAATTCACCCCTCCACTTT.

This clone was found a few times. This sample also contains other DNA sequences that code for the same CDR3. CDR3 loop: CASSIARDYGYTF. DNA of the CDR3: TGTGCCAGTAGTATAGCCAGGGACTATGGCTACACCTTC. The chain joins TRBV19 to TRBJ1-2; D is perhaps TRBD1 (5 bases). This CDR3 contains 13 residues. Germline CDR1 reads LNHDA; CDR2 reads SQIVND (reference sequence). Trimming took 1 base from V and 3 from J, leaving 6 bases between them. Using reference TRBV19 and TRBJ1-2 for the parts outside the CDR3, the full variable domain is DGGITQSPKYLFRKEGQNVTLSCEQNLNHDAMYWYRQDPGQGLRLIYYSQIVNDFQKGDIAEGYSVSREKKESFPLTVTSAQKNPTAFYLCASSIARDYGYTFGSGTRLTVV.

This clone is a singleton in its sample. The J gene is TRBJ2-2, the V gene TRBV9, with D possibly being TRBD1 or TRBD2 (6 bases each). Germline V CDR1 and CDR2: SGDLS, YYNGEE. V was shortened by 4 bases and J by 5 bases, with 21 bases between the two germline ends. The CDR3 has 17 amino acids. The CDR3 reads CASSPRSSGANTGELFF. CDR3 DNA: TGTGCCAGCAGCCCCCGATCGTCGGGGGCCAATACCGGGGAGCTGTTTTTT.

The chain joins TRBV7-2 to TRBJ1-5; TRBD1 matches at 12 bases. CDR3 length: 17 residues. V was clipped by 5 bases and J by 1 base; unmatched bases: 6. Germline V gives CDR1 SGHTA, CDR2 FQGNSA. The DNA of the CDR3 is TGTGCCAGCAGCAGCGGGACAGGGGGCCTAAGCAATCAGCCCCAGCATTTT. As protein: CASSSGTGGLSNQPQHF.

V and J are TRBV12-5 and TRBJ1-2; possibly TRBD1 for D (6 bases). Germline V gene lookup returns CDR1 LGHNT and CDR2 FRNRAP. Trimming took 3 bases from V and 0 from J, leaving 14 bases between them. This CDR3 is built from 16 residues. CDR3 sequence reads: CASGFRLDSPNYGYTF. DNA of the CDR3: TGTGCTAGTGGTTTTCGGCTGGACAGCCCTAACTATGGCTACACCTTC.

The J gene is TRBJ2-1, the V gene TRBV19, with D perhaps matching TRBD2 (5 bases). V gave up 4 bases and J gave up 11 bases, with 18 bases separating them. The CDR3 loop spans 14 amino acids. Germline-derived CDR1 and CDR2 are LNHDA and SQIVND (reference sequence). This CDR3 reads CASSTDQVLGQQFF. The CDR3, as DNA: TGTGCCAGTAGTACGGACCAGGTACTAGGACAGCAGTTCTTC.

The V gene is TRBV6-4, the J gene TRBJ2-1; the D is unclear. Germline V lookup: CDR1 MRHNA, CDR2 SNTAGT. Trimming pared 2 bases from V and 0 bases from J, leaving 11 bases between. The CDR3 runs 16 residues. The CDR3 here is CASSDLYQSSYNEQFF. CDR3 sequence (DNA): TGTGCCAGCAGTGACCTATACCAGAGCTCCTACAATGAGCAGTTCTTC.

This rearrangement joins TRBV9 to TRBJ2-7; tentative D call: TRBD1 (6 bases). Trimming left V 4 bases short and J 2 bases short, with 16 bases between. Germline CDR1 reads SGDLS; CDR2 reads YYNGEE. The CDR3 totals 15 residues. CDR3 residues: CASSLYSDRAYEQYF. As DNA, the CDR3 is TGTGCCAGCAGCCTCTATTCGGACAGAGCCTACGAGCAGTACTTC.

The V call is TRBV7-2, the J call TRBJ2-3, with TRBD2 identical over 8 bases. J gave up 2 bases and V 1 base, and 5 bases lay outside the gene matches. Germline CDR1 and CDR2: SGHTA and FQGNSA. This CDR3 has 16 residues. The CDR3 DNA reads as TGTGCCAGCAGCTTAGACGCTAGCGGGTACACAGATACGCAGTATTTT. Protein sequence: CASSLDASGYTDTQYF.

The J gene is TRBJ2-5, the V gene TRBV11-1, with 9 bases fitting TRBD1. Germline V gene data show CDR1 as SGHAT and CDR2 as FQDESV (reference sequence). The CDR3 runs 16 residues. J lost 4 bases, V lost 6 bases, and 12 bases had no gene match. The CDR3 sequence is CASSNSGQGEGETQYF. The CDR3 DNA is TGTGCCAGCAGTAATTCGGGACAGGGCGAAGGAGAGACCCAGTACTTC.

The V and J genes are TRBV7-8 and TRBJ1-2, with D perhaps TRBD1 (6 bases). The V and J ends lost 4 bases and 5 bases respectively, with 8 bases between them. The CDR3 contains 12 residues. Germline CDR1 is SGHVS and CDR2 is FQNEAQ. In DNA form, the CDR3 reads TGTGCCAGCAGCTCAGGGGAATATGGCTACACCTTC. Translating it yields CASSSGEYGYTF.

The rearrangement joins TRBV7-2 to TRBJ2-5; the D call may be TRBD1 or TRBD2 (6 bases each). V gave up 2 bases and J gave up 5 bases, with 12 bases separating them. The CDR3 loop spans 14 amino acids. Germline values: CDR1 SGHTA, CDR2 FQGNSA. As DNA, the CDR3 is TGTGCCAGCAGCTTATACGGGGGCCATGAGACCCAGTACTTC. Translating it yields CASSLYGGHETQYF. The variable domain in full, completed from reference TRBV7-2 and TRBJ2-5, reads GAGVSQSPSNKVTEKGKDVELRCDPISGHTALYWYRQSLGQGLEFLIYFQGNSAPDKSGLPSDRFSAERTGGSVSTLTIQRTQQEDSAVYLCASSLYGGHETQYFGPGTRLLVL.

This chain joins TRBV6-5 and TRBJ2-3, with 12 bases identical to TRBD1. With 7 bases clipped from V and 6 bases from J, the junction kept 5 bases outside the gene matches. CDR1 MNHEY and CDR2 SVGAGI come from the germline V gene. CDR3 length: 14 amino acids. This CDR3 is CASKRGQGADTQYF. The CDR3 DNA reads as TGTGCCAGCAAGAGGGGACAGGGGGCGGATACGCAGTATTTT.

The chain combines TRBV9 with TRBJ1-1; D uncertain. CDR3 length equals 14 residues. The germline CDR1 and CDR2 sequences are SGDLS and YYNGEE. Trimming removed 1 base at V and 4 bases at J, with 11 bases between. CDR3 region: CASSVIGRGTEAFF. DNA for the CDR3: TGTGCCAGCAGCGTAATCGGGCGAGGCACTGAAGCTTTCTTT.

CDR3 sequence (DNA): TGTGCCACCAGCAGAGGACTAGCGGGTGATACGCAGTATTTT. It specifies CATSRGLAGDTQYF. The chain has TRBV15 and TRBJ2-3, with TRBD2 matching 10 bases. J was trimmed by 6 bases and V by 1 base; bases with no gene match: 1. This CDR3 spans 14 amino acids. Looked up from germline, CDR1 is LNHNV and CDR2 is YYDKDF (reference sequence).

The genes are TRBV4-2 and TRBJ2-5; 9 nucleotides line up with TRBD1. V gave up 0 bases and J gave up 7 bases; unmatched junction bases: 9. Germline loops: CDR1 LGHNA, CDR2 YNFKEQ. CDR3 length: 16 residues. The CDR3 bases are TGTGCCAGCAGCCAAGATACCGGGACAGGGACAGGGACCCAGTACTTC. Residues: CASSQDTGTGTGTQYF.

V usage is TRBV18 and J usage is TRBJ1-2, with 7 bases lining up with TRBD1. Per the germline V gene, CDR1 is KGHSH and CDR2 is LQKENI. The V segment lost 4 bases and the J segment 4 bases; nucleotides outside the gene matches: 12. CDR3 size: 16 residues. The CDR3 DNA follows: TGTGCCAGCTCACTCTCAGGGGGGGCGAAGGCCTATGGCTACACCTTC. It yields the protein CASSLSGGAKAYGYTF.

V usage is TRBV7-8 and J usage is TRBJ2-3; TRBD2 matches 8 bases. The germline CDR1 and CDR2 sequences are SGHVS and FQNEAQ. The CDR3 loop spans 17 amino acids. V was clipped by 0 bases and J by 6 bases; unmatched bases: 11. The CDR3 region is CASSLAPISGVGDTQYF. The DNA of the CDR3 is TGTGCCAGCAGCTTAGCCCCAATTAGCGGGGTAGGTGATACGCAGTATTTT.

V is TRBV9 and J is TRBJ1-4; D is unclear. Germline V gene data show CDR1 as SGDLS and CDR2 as YYNGEE. Trimming removed 3 bases from V and 1 base from J, with 13 bases in between. The CDR3 extends over 16 amino acids. DNA of the CDR3: TGTGCCAGCAGCGATGACCTAAGCGGAACTAATGAAAAACTGTTTTTT. Translating gives CASSDDLSGTNEKLFF.

The gene calls are TRBV7-2 and TRBJ2-3; D perhaps matches TRBD1 (7 bases). This CDR3 region has 15 residues. V gave up 3 bases and J gave up 0 bases, with 10 bases separating them. Germline V gives CDR1 SGHTA, CDR2 FQGNSA. CDR3 DNA sequence: TGTGCCAGCAGCTTGGGGGGACAGAGCACAGATACGCAGTATTTT. Its protein product is CASSLGGQSTDTQYF. Together with reference TRBV7-2 and TRBJ2-3, the CDR3 gives the full variable domain: GAGVSQSPSNKVTEKGKDVELRCDPISGHTALYWYRQSLGQGLEFLIYFQGNSAPDKSGLPSDRFSAERTGGSVSTLTIQRTQQEDSAVYLCASSLGGQSTDTQYFGPGTRLTVL.

This chain uses TRBV27 with TRBJ2-3; TRBD1 matches at 8 bases. The length of the CDR3 is 17 residues. Trimming at V came to 2 bases and at J to 3 bases, leaving 10 bases not matched to a gene. Germline V gene data show CDR1 as MNHEY and CDR2 as SMNVEV (reference sequence). The CDR3 DNA reads TGTGCCAGCAGTTTAGACCCGCCGGGACAGGCTACAGATACGCAGTATTTT. It yields the protein CASSLDPPGQATDTQYF.

This clone was picked up a small number of times. The V and J genes are TRBV2 and TRBJ1-2; a possible D gene is TRBD1 (6 bases). V lost 6 bases to trimming and J lost 4 bases, with 15 bases between them. CDR1 and CDR2 (germline): SNHLY, FYNNEI. This CDR3 spans 14 amino acids. DNA for the CDR3: TGTGCCAGCAGCGGACAGCACAAAGGCTATGGCTACACCTTC. Its translation is CASSGQHKGYGYTF.